This TCR beta chain was captured by sequencing in a study of Graves' ophthalmopathy and Graves' hyperthyroidism. Study findings and constraints: Clonotypes were expanded in thyroid at above 0.001 frequency, and most also appeared in blood.

This CDR3 has 15 amino acids. Per the germline V gene, CDR1 is MDHEN and CDR2 is SYDVKM. V dropped 2 bases and J dropped 4 bases, with 12 bases sitting between them. This clonotype was observed a single time. Its antigen is still unknown. Using RNA transcripts, the TCR beta CDR3 regions were amplified. RT-PCR was first run with HTBI primers, then multiplex PCR in a second round. MiXCR, applied by TCRdb to the multiplex PCR reads, yields one record per CDR3 protein. Found here are about 210,000 distinct CDR3 sequences, 29% of them singletons; the top ten hold approximately 9.6%. The specimen sequenced was peripheral blood. The TCR comes from a man aged 50 to 60 with Graves' ophthalmopathy. The chain joins TRBV28 to TRBJ1-5; a possible D gene is TRBD1 (5 bases). The DNA of the CDR3 is TGTGCCAGCAGTTTACTCGACAGTTCGAATCAGCCCCAGCATTTT. The encoded protein is CASSLLDSSNQPQHF.